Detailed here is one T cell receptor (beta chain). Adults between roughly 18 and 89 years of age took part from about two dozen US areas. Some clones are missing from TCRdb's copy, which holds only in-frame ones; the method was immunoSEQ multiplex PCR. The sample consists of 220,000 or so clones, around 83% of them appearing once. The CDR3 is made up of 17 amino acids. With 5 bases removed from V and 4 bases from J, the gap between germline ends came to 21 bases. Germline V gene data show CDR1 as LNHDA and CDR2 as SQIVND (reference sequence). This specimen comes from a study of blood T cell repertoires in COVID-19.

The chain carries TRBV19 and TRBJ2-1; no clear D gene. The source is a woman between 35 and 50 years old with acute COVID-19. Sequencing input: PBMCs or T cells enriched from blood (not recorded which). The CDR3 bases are TGTGCCAGTAGTTTATTACTTCGGGTCCTATCTTACAATGAGCAGTTCTTC. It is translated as CASSLLLRVLSYNEQFF.